This TCR beta chain was observed in a study of CD8 T cells in Susac syndrome. Study in general: Clinically active disease was present in about six of the sequenced Susac syndrome patients. Eight of these patients were in remission.

This clonotype was picked up a small number of times. The CDR3 spans 14 residues. Trimming pared 1 base from V and 2 bases from J, leaving 6 bases between. After extraction with the RNeasy kit, roughly 0.45 to 1 ug of the RNA was reverse transcribed using random hexamers. Multiplex PCR with immunoSEQ amplified the TCR beta CDR3 across 54 Vbeta and 13 Jbeta. A single record per CDR3 protein comes from TCRdb applying MiXCR to the immunoSEQ multiplex PCR reads. This table holds more than 100,000 distinct CDR3 sequences, around 94% found once. Input material: CD8+ T cells from PBMCs. This chain connects TRBV12-3 or TRBV12-4 to TRBJ1-5, with a possible D match to TRBD1 (5 bases). This TCR was sampled from a human donor with Susac syndrome. CDR3 region: CASSLGGGNQPQHF. CDR3 DNA sequence: TGTGCCAGCAGTTTAGGAGGGGGCAATCAGCCCCAGCATTTT.